The entry below describes one TCR beta chain. The data were obtained in a study of T cells after yellow fever vaccination. The CDR3 extends over 16 amino acids. Trimming shortened V by 7 bases and J by 8 bases, and 23 bases separated the two germline ends. TCRdb passed the 5' RACE reads through MiXCR, listing each CDR3 protein once. The table shows 240,000 or so distinct CDR3 sequences, with 6.9% occurring only once. This specimen consisted of CD4+ T cells sorted from PBMCs, obtained 15 days after the yellow fever booster vaccination. The TCR comes from a man younger than 40 who received the YFV17D yellow fever vaccine. V gene TRBV12-3 or TRBV12-4 combines with J gene TRBJ2-2; no definite D call. The CDR3 loop reads CASTQQLMRSTGELFF. CDR3 sequence (DNA): TGTGCCAGCACCCAACAGTTGATGAGGTCCACAGGGGAGCTGTTTTTT.